A selection of T cell receptor beta chains follows, all from one sample in a study of identical twins. TCRdb reprocessed the 5' RACE reads via MiXCR and lists one record per CDR3 protein. The table includes hundreds of thousands of distinct CDR3 sequences, about 20% detected once. The data were also submitted as part of a second study, on T cells expressing NK-cell markers.

The sample consisted of PBMCs. The origin of the receptors is a woman under 30 in good health. Each CDR3 is given without its conserved first and last residue. Clone size appears in some rows only: once, few, many, or a class for an expanded clone.

cdr3_aa clone_size v_call
ASSFSPSVSDYEQY NA TRBV11-2
ASSSDVEQPQH few TRBV7-2
ASSLKSPRGNTDTQY NA TRBV5-6
ASTQATGDNSPLH many TRBV5-1
ASSARLAGEGDTQY many TRBV12-3/TRBV12-4
ASSLMEGQETQY NA TRBV7-2
ASSENGRSSYEQY NA TRBV25-1
AISDLFGGGSYNEQF few TRBV10-3
ASSPPGRVLGELF NA TRBV18
ASSLEGSSADTQY once TRBV5-1
SARALLADSTDTQY few TRBV20-1
AISEAGTPNEQF NA TRBV10-3
ASSRGLERHNEQF few TRBV6-1
ASSSIKNTGELF few TRBV5-1
ASSTSGGAREQN NA TRBV6-5
ASTVNETQY NA TRBV12-1
ATSREPGVSGANVLT few TRBV15
SAGTSGTDREQF NA TRBV20-1
SAGGLADYNEQF many TRBV20-1
ASSYGRGGIDEQF NA TRBV11-3
ASSPEVADTQY NA TRBV11-2
SASEVKETQY NA TRBV20-1